The sequence of this T cell receptor (beta chain) was determined in a study of blood T cell repertoires in COVID-19. Study-level background: There were acute and convalescent COVID-19 samples, and they came from the United States, Italy and Spain. PBMCs, B-cell-depleted T cells, or T cells were the source of the cDNA or gDNA that made up the material.

This clone was found a few times. In the source study's methods: Researchers report that nucleated cell counts were estimated from reference gene primer amplification. TCRdb keeps only in-frame clones here, not all; method: immunoSEQ multiplex PCR. Clone size and V and J calls were adopted from that table, with D and trimming inferred from the DNA. The repertoire consists of 150,000 or so clones, with around four fifths occurring once and the leading ten covering roughly a tenth. Per germline, CDR1 SGHTA and CDR2 FQGNSA. The CDR3 contains 17 residues. The ends lost 1 base at V and 5 bases at J; junction bases unmatched: 10.

This sequence joins TRBV7-2 and TRBJ1-5; the match to TRBD1 covers 8 bases. The sequence was collected from a human donor in a cohort sampled during active COVID-19. The sequencing sample was made of peripheral blood. The CDR3 sequence: CASSLDPRQGRYQPQHF. CDR3 DNA: TGTGCCAGCAGCTTAGACCCCAGACAGGGGCGCTATCAGCCCCAGCATTTT.